The next 26 T cell receptor beta chains were all read from a single sample in a study of blood T cells in healthy people across ages. The use of a sample-barcoded 5' primer and a J-beta primer mix characterized a second PCR of roughly 6 to 11 cycles. TCRdb ran MiXCR on the 5' RACE reads and lists one entry per CDR3 protein. The sample yields over 1,500,000 distinct CDR3 sequences, 30% to 40% seen once. Specimen: blood. Every receptor here comes from a human donor in good health.

The table lists this clonotype with a few counts. V is TRBV4-2 and J is TRBJ2-1; TRBD2 is a possible D gene (5 bases). CDR1 LGHNA and CDR2 YNFKEQ come from the germline V gene. V was shortened by 3 bases and J by 4 bases, with 16 bases between the two germline ends. This CDR3 has 16 amino acids. CDR3 sequence: CASSQGTGGWYNEQFF. Written as DNA, the CDR3 is TGTGCCAGCAGCCAGGGAACCGGAGGTTGGTACAATGAGCAGTTCTTC.

The chain recombines TRBV5-1 with TRBJ2-6, with D possibly being TRBD1 (5 bases). The CDR3 is 17 residues long. Per germline, CDR1 SGHRS and CDR2 YFSETQ. The V end lost 5 bases, the J end lost 0 bases, and 15 bases lay between the germline ends. CDR3 bases: TGCGCCAGCAGACGAGACAGCCCACACTCTGGGGCCAACGTCCTGACTTTC. It is translated as CASRRDSPHSGANVLTF.

This clonotype showed up just a few times. V usage is TRBV11-3 and J usage is TRBJ2-7, with a weak D call TRBD2 (6 bases). The CDR3 runs to 16 residues. Per germline, CDR1 SGHNT and CDR2 YENEEA. V was cut by 6 bases and J by 1 base, with 19 bases left in between. The CDR3: CASRGGGEISSYEQYF. DNA for the CDR3: TGTGCCAGCAGGGGCGGAGGGGAAATATCGTCCTACGAGCAGTACTTC.

J is TRBJ1-2 and V is TRBV4-3, with D perhaps matching TRBD1 (5 bases). V was clipped by 1 base and J by 0 bases, with 9 bases between them. The CDR3 is 15 amino acids. CDR1 LGHNA and CDR2 YSLEER come from the germline V gene. This CDR3 is CASSQVGTSNYGYTF. As DNA, the CDR3 is TGCGCCAGCAGCCAAGTCGGGACGTCTAACTATGGCTACACCTTC.

This chain joins TRBV6-1 and TRBJ2-1; 13 positions match TRBD2. With 7 bases clipped from V and 2 bases from J, the junction kept 5 bases outside the gene matches. Germline lookup yields CDR1 MNHNS and CDR2 SASEGT. The CDR3 spans 16 residues. CDR3 coding DNA: TGTGCCAGCACCAGGACTAGCGGGGGAACCTACAATGAGCAGTTCTTC. Translated, it gives CASTRTSGGTYNEQFF.

The chain has TRBV27 and TRBJ2-1, with D unclear. The J call is in doubt because the DNA end fits TRBJ2-7 better. Germline V gene lookup returns CDR1 MNHEY and CDR2 SMNVEV (reference sequence). CDR3 length: 12 residues. Written as DNA, the CDR3 is TGTGCCAGCGGGGTTCCCTACAATGAGCAGTACTTC. This translates into CASGVPYNEQYF.

The chain carries TRBV2 and TRBJ2-1, with a weak D call TRBD1 (6 bases). Germline assignment: CDR1 SNHLY and CDR2 FYNNEI. This CDR3 region has 13 residues. V lost 8 bases and J 8 bases, leaving 16 bases between the germline ends. CDR3 in amino acids: CASQYQGPDEQFF. The CDR3 nucleotides are TGTGCCAGCCAATACCAGGGGCCGGATGAGCAGTTCTTC.

This clonotype was observed a handful of times. V is TRBV7-9 and J is TRBJ2-4; the match to TRBD2 covers 7 bases. TRBJ2-7 explains the end of the DNA better; the J call may be wrong. This CDR3 is 15 amino acids long. Germline V gene lookup returns CDR1 SEHNR and CDR2 FQNEAQ (reference sequence). The CDR3 loop reads CASSLGRDYAYEQYF. CDR3 sequence (DNA): TGTGCCAGCAGCTTAGGCAGGGACTACGCCTACGAGCAGTACTTC.

CDR3 sequence (DNA): TGTGCCAGTGTTCGGGACAGGGAATTCTCTGGGGCCAACGTCCTGACTTTC. This codes for CASVRDREFSGANVLTF. The chain links TRBV6-1 to TRBJ2-6; 9 positions agree with TRBD1. After removal of 9 bases from V and 0 bases from J, the junction contained 9 bases not matched to a gene. Per germline, CDR1 MNHNS and CDR2 SASEGT. The CDR3 has 17 amino acids.

This clonotype was seen a few times. The rearrangement joins TRBV11-2 to TRBJ2-5; D tentatively fits TRBD1 or TRBD2 (5 bases each). With 7 bases removed from V and 4 bases from J, the gap between germline ends came to 22 bases. Germline V CDR1 and CDR2: SGHAT, FQNNGV. The CDR3 has 16 residues. CDR3 sequence (DNA): TGTGCCAGCACCCTCCTTCTGAGGGGCCCCTCAGAGACCCAGTACTTC. Translation: CASTLLLRGPSETQYF.

This clonotype was detected ten times or more. CDR3 protein: CSARDGVGDSGYTF. The CDR3, as DNA: TGCAGTGCTAGAGATGGGGTCGGGGACTCTGGCTACACCTTC. This rearrangement joins TRBV20-1 to TRBJ1-2; D is perhaps TRBD1 (5 bases). Germline V gene lookup returns CDR1 DFQATT and CDR2 SNEGSKA (reference sequence). V was cut by 0 bases and J by 7 bases, with 15 bases left in between. The CDR3 loop spans 14 amino acids.

This clonotype has a handful of counts. The V and J genes are TRBV4-1 and TRBJ1-6; the D is unclear. Per germline, CDR1 MGHRA and CDR2 YSYEKL. Trimming left V 1 base short and J 8 bases short, with 9 bases between. This CDR3 comprises 14 residues. CDR3 sequence reads: CASSQAGLDSPLHF. In DNA, the CDR3 is TGCGCCAGCAGCCAAGCGGGGTTAGATTCACCCCTCCACTTT.

This clonotype was counted only a few times. J is TRBJ2-1 and V is TRBV4-3, with D perhaps matching TRBD1 or TRBD2 (5 bases each). V was pared by 0 bases and J by 6 bases, with 21 bases between. Per the germline V gene, CDR1 is LGHNA and CDR2 is YSLEER. This CDR3 comprises 18 residues. In DNA form, the CDR3 reads TGCGCCAGCAGCCAAGATAGCCCCGGAGTGGGGGTGAGCAATGAGCAGTTCTTC. This sequence encodes CASSQDSPGVGVSNEQFF.

This chain uses TRBV5-1 with TRBJ1-2, with 12 bases aligning to TRBD1. CDR1 is SGHRS and CDR2 is YFSETQ in the germline V gene. Unmatched junction bases numbered 15, after V lost 4 bases and J lost 5 bases. This CDR3 comprises 18 residues. This CDR3 is CASSPLGGTGGAGYGYTF. The CDR3 nucleotides read TGCGCCAGCAGCCCCCTCGGTGGGACAGGGGGCGCGGGATATGGCTACACCTTC.

This clonotype was seen a handful of times. This chain joins TRBV20-1 and TRBJ2-3; the D call may be TRBD1 or TRBD2 (5 bases each). The CDR3 contains 15 residues. CDR1 and CDR2 (germline): DFQATT, SNEGSKA (reference sequence). Trimming stripped 0 bases from V and 1 base from J, with 11 bases between. The CDR3 sequence: CSARDPGPRTDTQYF. Written as DNA, the CDR3 is TGCAGTGCTAGAGATCCGGGACCCCGCACAGATACGCAGTATTTT.

Comments on this clonotype: The junction and the germline gene differ at one end; a read error may be behind it. The rearrangement uses TRBV5-1 and TRBJ2-6; possibly TRBD2 for D (5 bases). Germline V CDR1 and CDR2: SGHRS, YFSETQ. CDR3 length: 17 amino acids. The CDR3 coding sequence is TGCGTCAGCAGCTTGGAGGTTGCCCTACCTGGGGCCAACGTCCTGACTTTC. Protein: CVSSLEVALPGANVLTF.

This chain links TRBV7-9 with TRBJ2-5, with TRBD1 as a possible D gene (5 bases). The germline CDR1 and CDR2 sequences are SEHNR and FQNEAQ (reference sequence). The CDR3 is made up of 17 amino acids. V lost 8 bases, J lost 5 bases, and 27 bases lay in between. DNA for the CDR3: TGTGCCAGCGGCCTAGTAGGGGAATCGCAGGGTACGGAGACCCAGTACTTC. Encoded protein: CASGLVGESQGTETQYF.

This clonotype was seen more than once but under ten times. The chain is built from TRBV6-4 and TRBJ2-2, with D possibly TRBD2 on 5 matching bases. V dropped 6 bases and J dropped 2 bases, with 10 bases sitting between them. The CDR3 spans 14 residues. Germline V CDR1 and CDR2: MRHNA, SNTAGT. CDR3 amino acids: CASSPDYNTGELFF. In DNA, the CDR3 is TGTGCCAGCAGCCCCGACTATAACACCGGGGAGCTGTTTTTT.

This clonotype has a count of ten or more. The V and J genes are TRBV7-9 and TRBJ2-7; no clear D. V was pared by 6 bases and J by 3 bases, with 6 bases between. CDR1 and CDR2 from the germline V gene are SEHNR and FQNEAQ (reference sequence). The CDR3 loop spans 11 amino acids. CDR3: CASSTYYEQYF. The CDR3 DNA is TGTGCCAGCAGTACCTACTACGAGCAGTACTTC.

The rearrangement links TRBV4-3 to TRBJ2-2; 7 bases map to TRBD1. Trimming cost V 5 bases and J 4 bases; bases outside gene matches: 4. The CDR3 spans 14 residues. Germline loops: CDR1 LGHNA, CDR2 YSLEER. This chain's CDR3 is CASSARQGTGELFF. CDR3 DNA sequence: TGCGCCAGCAGCGCCCGACAGGGCACCGGGGAGCTGTTTTTT.

The chain links TRBV7-2 to TRBJ2-3; D uncertain. The CDR3 covers 15 residues. The germline gives CDR1 SGHTA, CDR2 FQGNSA. V lost 1 base, J lost 2 bases, and 10 bases lay in between. Here the CDR3 reads CASSLVWGYTDTQYF. CDR3 coding DNA: TGTGCCAGCAGCTTAGTTTGGGGATACACAGATACGCAGTATTTT.

The rearrangement links TRBV28 to TRBJ1-4; 7 bases line up with TRBD1. The V segment lost 2 bases and the J segment 11 bases; nucleotides outside the gene matches: 8. Germline CDR1 reads MDHEN; CDR2 reads SYDVKM. The CDR3 loop spans 14 amino acids. The CDR3 reads CASSLVGGYGKLFF. The CDR3 nucleotides are TGTGCCAGCAGTTTAGTAGGGGGCTATGGGAAACTGTTTTTT.

This clonotype was observed many times. The chain joins TRBV7-2 to TRBJ2-6; D remains ambiguous. V lost 1 base and J 2 bases, leaving 6 bases between the germline ends. The germline CDR1 and CDR2 sequences are SGHTA and FQGNSA. The CDR3 spans 15 residues. The DNA for the CDR3 is TGTGCCAGCAGCTTAGTAGGGACTGGGGCCAACGTCCTGACTTTC. Translating it yields CASSLVGTGANVLTF.

This clonotype came up a few times. This sequence joins TRBV6-2 or TRBV6-3 and TRBJ1-5; D gene ambiguous. The CDR3 contains 16 residues. Per the germline V gene, CDR1 is MNHEY and CDR2 is SVGEGT. With 0 bases removed from V and 11 bases from J, the gap between germline ends came to 20 bases. As DNA, the CDR3 is TGTGCCAGCAGTTACTCGCCCATCGGAGCAGGTTTGACCCAGCATTTT. Translation gives CASSYSPIGAGLTQHF.

In DNA form, the CDR3 reads TGCAGTGCTATACAGGGGGACTATGGCTACACCTTC. Protein sequence: CSAIQGDYGYTF. The gene calls are TRBV20-1 and TRBJ1-2, with TRBD1 identical over 8 bases. The ends lost 4 bases at V and 3 bases at J; junction bases unmatched: 1. Germline values: CDR1 DFQATT, CDR2 SNEGSKA (reference sequence). There are 12 residues in the CDR3.

This sequence joins TRBV27 and TRBJ2-3; D not resolved. The germline gives CDR1 MNHEY, CDR2 SMNVEV (reference sequence). The CDR3 sequence is 17 residues long. Trimming left V 6 bases short and J 6 bases short, with 25 bases between. CDR3 loop: CASSLTFQGERSDTQYF. The CDR3 bases are TGTGCCAGCAGCCTGACCTTCCAAGGAGAACGGTCGGATACGCAGTATTTT.